Listed below are T cell receptor beta chains from one sample, sequenced in a study of T cell repertoires in cytomegalovirus infection. TCRdb passed the reads through MiXCR, listing each CDR3 protein once. The data show 900,000 to 950,000 distinct CDR3 sequences, approximately 32% seen once. These TCRs' antigens remain unknown. Sequencing used cultured CD8+ T cells from PBMCs, obtained from culture after CMV antigen stimulation. Source of these receptors: a human donor in good health (CMV status not recorded). Some clones in this sample may be carry-over from other donors' samples. CDR3s include the opening cysteine and the closing phenylalanine or tryptophan.

J gene,V gene,CDR3 protein
TRBJ2-2,TRBV12-5,CASGFPEAGETGELFF
TRBJ1-1,TRBV3-1,CASSQVGGTMAGVGAFF
TRBJ2-7,TRBV4-1,CASSQIDRSSYEQYF
TRBJ2-5,TRBV6-1,CASSESPLGTALLVGETQYF
TRBJ2-7,TRBV29-1,CSVPGQGSYEQYF
TRBJ1-4,TRBV6-5,CASSYGTENEKLFF
TRBJ2-2,TRBV11-2,CASSLSGYLTGELFF
TRBJ2-5,TRBV12-3/TRBV12-4,CASSLGTVETQYF
TRBJ2-3,TRBV11-2,CASSMVRWRTSTDTQYF
TRBJ2-1,TRBV10-2,CASRASGGLSYNEQFF
TRBJ2-1,TRBV12-3/TRBV12-4,CASSADRSRGEQFF
TRBJ2-4,TRBV6-5,CASTANLAKNIQYF
TRBJ2-3,TRBV7-2,CASSLGVSRADTQYF
TRBJ1-2,TRBV27,CASSLYYGQGDGYTF
TRBJ1-2,TRBV19,CASSIVSPDGYTF
TRBJ2-6,TRBV7-6,CASSLYAGEGSGANVLTF
TRBJ2-1,TRBV4-1,CASSQEAAGSSDEQFF
TRBJ2-3,TRBV19,CASKGLAPTDTQYF
TRBJ2-5,TRBV15,CATSRDRSRMETQYF
TRBJ1-1,TRBV27,CATGWGNRAFF
TRBJ1-4,TRBV4-1,CASSQEQAGILFF
TRBJ2-1,TRBV4-1,CASSQLGPHGNEQFF
TRBJ1-4,TRBV6-5,CASSYGGTRRWKLFF
TRBJ2-2,TRBV7-2,CASSLKREDTGELFF
TRBJ2-5,TRBV28,CASSPEYRQETQYF
TRBJ1-2,TRBV4-3,CASSQDPGQGSYGYTF
TRBJ1-3,TRBV25-1,CAIADPARGNTIYF
TRBJ1-2,TRBV27,CASSLDGIGYTF
TRBJ1-2,TRBV27,CASGLAANYGYTF
TRBJ1-1,TRBV2,CATQAGSAGAFF
TRBJ1-6,TRBV28,CASSSEGPLHF
TRBJ1-5,TRBV20-1,CSARAWTGENQPQHF
TRBJ2-5,TRBV7-3,CASSGGTQETQYF
TRBJ2-3,TRBV11-2,CASSFEVAEFTDTQYF
TRBJ2-5,TRBV6-1,CASSETLGTYQETQYF
TRBJ2-4,TRBV20-1,CSATKSLAKNIQYF
TRBJ2-5,TRBV28,CASNLRGLETQYF
TRBJ2-7,TRBV6-1,CASIAAVIYEQYF
TRBJ1-1,TRBV4-1,CASSQGNEAFF
TRBJ1-5,TRBV7-2,CASSLDSRSIQPQHF
TRBJ2-4,TRBV6-2/TRBV6-3,CASSYVAGLGRYKNIQYF
TRBJ1-4,TRBV6-2/TRBV6-3,CASRPRQVFARGEKLFF
TRBJ1-5,TRBV28,CASSYPTGSSGYQPQHF
TRBJ1-1,TRBV27,CASSLGTGVPEAFF
TRBJ2-7,TRBV27,CASSPTPGQVYEQYF
TRBJ1-6,TRBV28,CASSFLSVGRDSPLHF